A selection of T cell receptor beta chains follows, all from one sample in a study of blood T cell repertoires in COVID-19. The repertoire was sequenced with immunoSEQ multiplex PCR; TCRdb's copy has only in-frame clones and lacks some. This sample has just over 150,000 clones, with approximately 90% found just once. Sequences were obtained from peripheral blood. The source of these receptors is a woman aged 70-85 years with acute or convalescent COVID-19. CDR3s include the opening cysteine and the closing phenylalanine or tryptophan. Each record gives: D gene, clone size, V gene, J gene, CDR3 protein, CDR3 DNA. The D gene is left open where the match is weak. Clone size is not always given. Where it is, it says once, few, many or a class for expanded clones.

D: NA
size: NA
V: TRBV19
J: TRBJ1-1
CDR3: CASSPRSTGNTEAFF
DNA: TGTGCCAGTAGTCCGCGGTCGACAGGGAACACTGAAGCTTTCTTT

D: TRBD1
size: once
V: TRBV6-1
J: TRBJ1-2
CDR3: CASSGEQGAVSYGYTF
DNA: TGTGCCAGCAGTGGGGAACAGGGGGCGGTTAGCTATGGCTACACCTTC

D: NA
size: NA
V: TRBV10-3
J: TRBJ2-5
CDR3: CAISESGLAETQYF
DNA: TGTGCCATCAGTGAGTCGGGGTTAGCGGAGACCCAGTACTTC

D: TRBD1
size: NA
V: TRBV5-6
J: TRBJ2-5
CDR3: CASSFPTGAQETQYF
DNA: TGTGCCAGCAGCTTCCCGACAGGGGCGCAAGAGACCCAGTACTTC

D: NA
size: NA
V: TRBV2
J: TRBJ2-6
CDR3: CASAGAGANVLTF
DNA: TGTGCCAGCGCAGGGGCTGGGGCCAACGTCCTGACTTTC

D: NA
size: NA
V: TRBV11-2
J: TRBJ2-5
CDR3: CASSPAGTPNSETQYF
DNA: TGTGCCAGCAGCCCAGCCGGGACACCCAATTCGGAGACCCAGTACTTC

D: TRBD1
size: few
V: TRBV27
J: TRBJ1-1
CDR3: CATGKGAVNTEAFF
DNA: TGTGCCACCGGGAAGGGGGCGGTGAACACTGAAGCTTTCTTT

D: TRBD1
size: NA
V: TRBV5-1
J: TRBJ1-3
CDR3: CASSSTGAGNTIYF
DNA: TGCGCCAGCAGCTCTACAGGGGCCGGAAACACCATATATTTT

D: TRBD2
size: NA
V: TRBV11-2
J: TRBJ2-1
CDR3: CASRPAGGPYNEQFF
DNA: TGTGCCAGCCGACCGGCGGGGGGCCCATACAATGAGCAGTTCTTC

D: NA
size: NA
V: TRBV19
J: TRBJ1-6
CDR3: CASSIAGNSPLHF
DNA: TGTGCCAGTAGTATAGCGGGGAATTCACCCCTCCACTTT

D: NA
size: NA
V: TRBV4-2
J: TRBJ2-3
CDR3: CASSLAEGLQGADTQYF
DNA: TGTGCCAGCAGCTTAGCTGAGGGACTCCAAGGCGCAGATACGCAGTATTTT

D: TRBD2
size: NA
V: TRBV3-1/TRBV3-2
J: TRBJ2-6
CDR3: CASSPLGLAESSGANVLTF
DNA: TGTGCCAGCAGCCCACTGGGACTAGCGGAGAGCTCTGGGGCCAACGTCCTGACTTTC

D: NA
size: NA
V: TRBV15
J: TRBJ1-5
CDR3: CATSRDYREGQPQHF
DNA: TGTGCCACCAGCAGAGATTACAGGGAGGGGCAGCCCCAGCATTTT

D: NA
size: NA
V: TRBV5-8
J: TRBJ1-3
CDR3: CASSLTGSGNTIYF
DNA: TGTGCCAGCAGCTTGACAGGCTCTGGAAACACCATATATTTT

D: TRBD1
size: NA
V: TRBV3-1/TRBV3-2
J: TRBJ2-4
CDR3: CASSQDPSGGIQYF
DNA: TGTGCCAGCAGCCAAGATCCCTCAGGGGGCATTCAGTACTTC

D: NA
size: NA
V: TRBV18
J: TRBJ2-7
CDR3: CASSPGTPSSYEQYF
DNA: TGTGCCAGCTCACCCGGGACTCCCAGCTCCTACGAGCAGTACTTC

D: TRBD2
size: NA
V: TRBV6-1
J: TRBJ2-1
CDR3: CASSVYGTSGVNNEQFF
DNA: TGTGCCAGCAGTGTTTATGGGACTAGCGGGGTGAACAATGAGCAGTTCTTC